The 21 T cell receptor beta chains below come from one sample, sequenced in a study of blood T cell repertoires in COVID-19. Clones were sequenced by immunoSEQ multiplex PCR, and TCRdb holds only the in-frame ones, with some missing. The sample records 300,000 to 350,000 clones, about nine tenths being singletons. Sample: peripheral blood. The receptor set was obtained from a man aged 18 to 29 with active or convalescent COVID-19.

The V and J genes are TRBV5-4 and TRBJ1-1; the D gene is possibly TRBD1 (5 bases). Germline V gene sequence: CDR1 SGHNT, CDR2 YYREEE (reference sequence). Trimming shortened V by 3 bases and J by 3 bases, and 9 bases separated the two germline ends. The CDR3 length is 13 residues. In DNA, the CDR3 is TGTGCCAGCAGCTGGGACTTGGACACTGAAGCTTTCTTT. It codes for CASSWDLDTEAFF.

This clone is a singleton in its sample. The rearrangement joins TRBV6-1 to TRBJ1-2; D call uncertain. V gave up 1 base and J gave up 4 bases, with 7 bases separating them. CDR3 length: 13 amino acids. Germline assignment: CDR1 MNHNS and CDR2 SASEGT. CDR3 amino acids: CASSEGSIYGYTF. CDR3 in DNA: TGTGCCAGCAGTGAAGGCAGTATCTATGGCTACACCTTC.

The chain combines TRBV9 with TRBJ2-3, with D possibly TRBD2 on 5 matching bases. Trimming took off 3 bases at V and 0 bases at J, with 17 bases between the two ends. CDR1 and CDR2 from the germline V gene are SGDLS and YYNGEE. The CDR3 loop spans 17 amino acids. DNA for the CDR3: TGTGCCAGCAGCGAGAGGAGGCCGGGCTCTAGCACAGATACGCAGTATTTT. Its translation is CASSERRPGSSTDTQYF.

This chain uses TRBV2 with TRBJ2-2; possibly TRBD2 for D (5 bases). Germline CDR1 reads SNHLY; CDR2 reads FYNNEI. Trimming removed 4 bases at V and 4 bases at J, with 13 bases between. The CDR3 totals 15 residues. The CDR3 spells CASSVWLARTGELFF. The CDR3 DNA is TGTGCCAGCAGTGTCTGGCTAGCTCGCACCGGGGAGCTGTTTTTT.

The chain couples TRBV7-6 to TRBJ1-2, with TRBD1 identical over 9 bases. The V segment lost 6 bases and the J segment 13 bases; nucleotides outside the gene matches: 6. The CDR3 spans 11 residues. Germline CDR1 SGHVS, CDR2 FNYEAQ. The CDR3 sequence: CASSWGQGVTF. CDR3 coding DNA: TGTGCCAGCAGTTGGGGACAGGGAGTCACCTTC.

The chain has TRBV6-5 and TRBJ1-2, with 7 positions matching TRBD1. This CDR3 comprises 14 residues. J lost 4 bases, V lost 0 bases, and 2 bases had no gene match. Germline V gene sequence: CDR1 MNHEY, CDR2 SVGAGI. The CDR3 reads CASSYSGDSYGYTF. For the CDR3, the DNA is TGTGCCAGCAGTTACTCTGGGGACAGCTATGGCTACACCTTC.

This clone was counted once. The chain combines TRBV6-2 or TRBV6-3 with TRBJ2-5; 13 bases are a match to TRBD2. V lost 6 bases and J lost 1; bases outside the gene matches: 5. Germline CDR1 reads MNHEY; CDR2 reads SVGEGT. The CDR3 extends over 16 amino acids. The CDR3 spells CASSLLAGGPQETQYF. The CDR3 DNA reads as TGTGCCAGCAGCCTACTAGCGGGGGGGCCCCAAGAGACCCAGTACTTC.

This chain links TRBV28 with TRBJ1-2; D not certain. Germline V CDR1 and CDR2: MDHEN, SYDVKM. The CDR3 length is 14 residues. Between the trimmed V and J ends, which lost 3 bases and 4 bases, there was a span of 12 bases. The CDR3 nucleotides are TGTGCCAGCAGTTTTGGCCAGGCTGTCTATGGCTACACCTTC. Its translation is CASSFGQAVYGYTF.

The chain carries TRBV5-1 and TRBJ2-3; TRBD1 matches at 8 bases. V shed 3 bases, J shed 2 bases, and the junction held 5 bases outside the gene matches. This CDR3 has 15 residues. CDR1 and CDR2 from the germline V gene are SGHRS and YFSETQ. CDR3 residues: CASSSQGGPTDTQYF. CDR3 in DNA: TGCGCCAGCAGCTCACAGGGGGGCCCCACAGATACGCAGTATTTT.

This clone came up a few times. The chain combines TRBV7-9 with TRBJ2-1; D might be TRBD1 (6 bases). Germline CDR1 SEHNR, CDR2 FQNEAQ (reference sequence). V lost 5 bases and J lost 6, with 17 bases in between. The CDR3 is made up of 15 amino acids. The CDR3 sequence is CASSPTGTRGNEQFF. In DNA form, the CDR3 reads TGTGCCAGCAGCCCAACCGGGACACGGGGCAATGAGCAGTTCTTC.

The CDR3 sequence is CASSQDPGLDSGNTIYF. Written as DNA, the CDR3 is TGTGCCAGCAGCCAAGATCCGGGACTCGACTCTGGAAACACCATATATTTT. This chain joins TRBV3-1 (or the pseudogene TRBV3-2) and TRBJ1-3, with D possibly matching TRBD1 (5 bases). The germline CDR1 and CDR2 sequences are LGHDT and YNNKEL (reference sequence). V was clipped by 0 bases and J by 0 bases, with 12 bases between them. The CDR3 runs to 17 residues.

The genes are TRBV6-5 and TRBJ2-1; a possible D gene is TRBD1 (5 bases). The V and J ends lost 0 bases and 15 bases respectively, with 15 bases between them. The germline V gene encodes CDR1 MNHEY and CDR2 SVGAGI. There are 13 residues in the CDR3. The CDR3, as DNA: TGTGCCAGCAGTTACTCCCCAGGGAAAGTGCTGTTCTTC. Translation gives CASSYSPGKVLFF.

In DNA form, the CDR3 reads TGTGCCAGCTCACCAAGGCAGGGGGCGGAGTTGTTCTTC. Its protein is CASSPRQGAELFF. The chain links TRBV18 to TRBJ2-1; 8 positions agree with TRBD1. The V gene's germline CDR1 is KGHSH and CDR2 LQKENI. V shed 2 bases and J 15 bases; nucleotides not matched to a gene: 9. The length of the CDR3 is 13 residues.

The J gene is TRBJ2-5, the V gene TRBV3-1 (or the pseudogene TRBV3-2); D unresolved. Germline CDR1 LGHDT, CDR2 YNNKEL (reference sequence). Trimming cost V 5 bases and J 5 bases, with 18 bases left between them. This CDR3 has 15 amino acids. In DNA, the CDR3 is TGTGCCAGCAGCTCCGGCCACCGGGTTTTGGAGACCCAGTACTTC. The encoded protein is CASSSGHRVLETQYF.

The chain recombines TRBV24-1 with TRBJ2-5; 12 nucleotides align to TRBD2. CDR1 is KGHDR, CDR2 SFDVKD, per germline. The length of the CDR3 is 17 residues. Trimming removed 4 bases from V and 4 bases from J; junction bases left unmatched: 9. The CDR3 DNA follows: TGTGCCACCAGTGACAGGACTAGCGGGACCTCCGGAGAGACCCAGTACTTC. Amino acid sequence: CATSDRTSGTSGETQYF.

The chain carries TRBV23-1 and TRBJ1-2; 8 bases map to TRBD1. TRBV23-1 is assigned to the ORF class and has an uncertain function. The CDR3 consists of 16 residues. V lost 3 bases, J lost 2 bases, and 8 bases stayed unmatched. The CDR3 protein is CASSHDWGDRNYGYTF. CDR3 sequence (DNA): TGCGCCAGCAGTCACGATTGGGGGGACAGGAACTATGGCTACACCTTC.

This chain links TRBV2 with TRBJ2-5; 10 bases line up with TRBD2. Trimming cost V 8 bases and J 5 bases; bases outside gene matches: 11. In germline, CDR1 is SNHLY, CDR2 FYNNEI. The CDR3 has 15 residues. The DNA for the CDR3 is TGTGCCAGCTATGAGCCTAGCGGGGGACCGGAGACCCAGTACTTC. It codes for CASYEPSGGPETQYF.

The chain is built from TRBV6-1 and TRBJ1-6; D is undetermined. Deletions cut 3 bases from V and 10 bases from J, with 13 bases between. The CDR3 is 14 residues long. From germline, CDR1 is MNHNS and CDR2 SASEGT. CDR3 bases: TGTGCCAGCAGTGAGAGGATCGGGGAGTCACCCCTCCACTTT. Translated: CASSERIGESPLHF.

The chain has TRBV5-5 and TRBJ2-3, with 12 bases identical to TRBD1. V lost 4 bases and J lost 4; bases outside the gene matches: 7. The CDR3 loop spans 16 amino acids. Germline CDR1 and CDR2: SGHKS and YYEKEE (reference sequence). CDR3 region: CASSGRDRGPADTQYF. DNA of the CDR3: TGTGCCAGCAGCGGCCGGGACAGGGGGCCGGCAGATACGCAGTATTTT. The variable domain in full, completed from reference TRBV5-5 and TRBJ2-3, reads DAGVTQSPTHLIKTRGQQVTLRCSPISGHKSVSWYQQVLGQGPQFIFQYYEKEERGRGNFPDRFSARQFPNYSSELNVNALLLGDSALYLCASSGRDRGPADTQYFGPGTRLTVL.

V and J are TRBV5-1 and TRBJ2-1; 8 nucleotides agree with TRBD1. J was trimmed by 5 bases and V by 5 bases; bases with no gene match: 6. The V gene's germline CDR1 is SGHRS and CDR2 YFSETQ. The CDR3 length is 14 residues. The CDR3 DNA sequence: TGCGCCAGCAGGTTGCAGGGGGCCGACAATGAGCAGTTCTTC. Protein: CASRLQGADNEQFF.

The gene calls are TRBV19 and TRBJ1-4, with D maybe TRBD1 (6 bases). Trimming took off 9 bases at V and 8 bases at J, with 19 bases between the two ends. The CDR3 sequence is 14 residues long. Germline V gene data show CDR1 as LNHDA and CDR2 as SQIVND (reference sequence). The CDR3 DNA sequence: TGTGCCAGCAATGAGAGGGGGGGATTCGAAAAACTGTTTTTT. It translates to CASNERGGFEKLFF.